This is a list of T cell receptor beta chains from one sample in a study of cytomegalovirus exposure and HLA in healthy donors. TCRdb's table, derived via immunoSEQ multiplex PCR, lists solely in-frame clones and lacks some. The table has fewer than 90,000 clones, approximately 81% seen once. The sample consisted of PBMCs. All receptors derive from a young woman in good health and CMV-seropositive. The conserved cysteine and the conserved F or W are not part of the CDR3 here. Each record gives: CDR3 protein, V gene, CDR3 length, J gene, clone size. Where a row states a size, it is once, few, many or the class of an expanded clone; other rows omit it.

CDR3: ASSVHPGTGGY
V: TRBV5-4
length: 11
J: TRBJ2-7
size: few

CDR3: ASSDSAGENTEAF
V: TRBV6-4
length: 13
J: TRBJ1-1
size: few

CDR3: ASSTGYSNQPQH
V: TRBV6-5
length: 12
J: TRBJ1-5
size: -

CDR3: AINGGRGYYEQY
V: TRBV10-3
length: 12
J: TRBJ2-7
size: -

CDR3: AISVEQNNSPLH
V: TRBV10-3
length: 12
J: TRBJ1-6
size: -

CDR3: ASSQDAGTANYEQY
V: TRBV4-3
length: 14
J: TRBJ2-7
size: -

CDR3: ASSPGGVADTQY
V: TRBV7-2
length: 12
J: TRBJ2-3
size: -

CDR3: ASSQEYTAYEQY
V: TRBV4-1
length: 12
J: TRBJ2-7
size: -

CDR3: ASRGEQY
V: TRBV21-1
length: 7
J: TRBJ2-7
size: -

CDR3: ASSMGGHEQF
V: TRBV19
length: 10
J: TRBJ2-1
size: once

CDR3: ASSKLFRGGSDNEQF
V: TRBV28
length: 15
J: TRBJ2-1
size: -

CDR3: ASSRSGGHYEQY
V: TRBV7-9
length: 12
J: TRBJ2-7
size: -

CDR3: ASSVDGFNTEAF
V: TRBV9
length: 12
J: TRBJ1-1
size: -

CDR3: ASSEGVETQY
V: TRBV18
length: 10
J: TRBJ2-5
size: -

CDR3: ASSLPGAQFSPLH
V: TRBV5-5
length: 13
J: TRBJ1-6
size: -

CDR3: ASSSRDRGDTGELF
V: TRBV7-9
length: 14
J: TRBJ2-2
size: -

CDR3: ASSPPAGESYEQY
V: TRBV18
length: 13
J: TRBJ2-7
size: -

CDR3: ASSLRGLYLNSPLH
V: TRBV28
length: 14
J: TRBJ1-6
size: -

CDR3: ASSYQRGGPGELF
V: TRBV6-5
length: 13
J: TRBJ2-2
size: -

CDR3: ASRIAGGPADTQY
V: TRBV7-9
length: 13
J: TRBJ2-3
size: few

CDR3: ASSPAGVNTGELF
V: TRBV10-1
length: 13
J: TRBJ2-2
size: -

CDR3: SVKGADTEAF
V: TRBV29-1
length: 10
J: TRBJ1-1
size: few

CDR3: ASSWTENTEAF
V: TRBV6-1
length: 11
J: TRBJ1-1
size: -

CDR3: ASSVSGEQF
V: TRBV10-1
length: 9
J: TRBJ2-1
size: -

CDR3: ASSPTQEYYGYT
V: TRBV5-1
length: 12
J: TRBJ1-2
size: -

CDR3: ASSVGGGIPDTQY
V: TRBV9
length: 13
J: TRBJ2-3
size: once

CDR3: ASSLGLRNTIY
V: TRBV2
length: 11
J: TRBJ1-3
size: once

CDR3: ASLQGALNEKLF
V: TRBV6-1
length: 12
J: TRBJ1-4
size: -

CDR3: ASSSATRGRVVYEQY
V: TRBV28
length: 15
J: TRBJ2-7
size: -

CDR3: AISGTGGTYNSPLH
V: TRBV10-3
length: 14
J: TRBJ1-6
size: -

CDR3: ASTTGVGTLGYGYT
V: TRBV5-5
length: 14
J: TRBJ1-2
size: -

CDR3: ASSLSGTPGSYEQY
V: TRBV27
length: 14
J: TRBJ2-7
size: -

CDR3: ASSSGQGANDEQY
V: TRBV13
length: 13
J: TRBJ2-7
size: -

CDR3: ASSDIAGVRKLF
V: TRBV10-2
length: 12
J: TRBJ1-4
size: once

CDR3: ASSFFAGANTGELF
V: TRBV7-2
length: 14
J: TRBJ2-2
size: -

CDR3: ASSLEPSGHNTGELF
V: TRBV5-1
length: 15
J: TRBJ2-2
size: -

CDR3: ASSHTSGAYNEQF
V: TRBV6-6
length: 13
J: TRBJ2-1
size: -

CDR3: ASRGTTGRGQPQH
V: TRBV2
length: 13
J: TRBJ1-5
size: -

CDR3: ASRGLVSSYEQY
V: TRBV6-5
length: 12
J: TRBJ2-7
size: -

CDR3: ASLTSGNEQF
V: TRBV2
length: 10
J: TRBJ2-1
size: -

CDR3: ASSQDRGFNTDTQY
V: TRBV4-2
length: 14
J: TRBJ2-3
size: -

CDR3: ASSYSYRVSGNTIY
V: TRBV6-5
length: 14
J: TRBJ1-3
size: -